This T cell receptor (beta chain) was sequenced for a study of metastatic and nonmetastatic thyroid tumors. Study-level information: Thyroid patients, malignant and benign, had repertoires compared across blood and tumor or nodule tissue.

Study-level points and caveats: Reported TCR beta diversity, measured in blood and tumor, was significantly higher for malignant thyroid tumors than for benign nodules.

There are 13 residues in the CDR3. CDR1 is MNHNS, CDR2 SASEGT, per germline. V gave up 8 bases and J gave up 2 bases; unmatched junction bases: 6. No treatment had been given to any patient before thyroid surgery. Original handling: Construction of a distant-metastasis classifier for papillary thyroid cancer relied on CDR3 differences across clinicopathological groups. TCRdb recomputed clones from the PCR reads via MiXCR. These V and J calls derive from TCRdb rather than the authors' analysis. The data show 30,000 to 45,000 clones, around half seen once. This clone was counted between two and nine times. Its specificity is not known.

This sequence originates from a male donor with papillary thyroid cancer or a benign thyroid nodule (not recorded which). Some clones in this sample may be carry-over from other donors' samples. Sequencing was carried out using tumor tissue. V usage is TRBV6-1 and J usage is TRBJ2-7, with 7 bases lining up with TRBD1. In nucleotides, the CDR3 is TGTGCCAGCTCCTCCGACAGGGCCTACGAGCAGTACTTC. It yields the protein CASSSDRAYEQYF.